The clone carrying this T cell receptor beta chain was seen a single time. This sample was included in a study of control samples from healthy donors and cancer patients. Assay used: immunoSEQ multiplex PCR; TCRdb lists only in-frame clones, some missing. The sample gives over 65,000 clones, roughly 94% of which show up once; around 6.5% is in the top ten. Sequencing was performed on blood. The receptor was derived from a woman aged 40 to 50 in good health.

CDR3 amino acids: CASSYEPRGETQYF. As DNA, the CDR3 is TGCGCCAGCAGCTACGAACCTAGGGGGGAGACCCAGTACTTC. The V call is TRBV5-1, the J call TRBJ2-5; D might be TRBD1 (6 bases). The germline V gene has CDR1 SGHRS and CDR2 YFSETQ. The CDR3 is made up of 14 amino acids. The germline V and J ends were trimmed by 3 bases and 5 bases, with 14 bases remaining between them.